The clone carrying this TCR beta chain was seen at least ten times. Its specificity is not known. It was by quantitative 5'-RACE with molecular barcodes that TCR beta libraries were made. TCRdb independently ran MiXCR on the 5' RACE reads; one entry per CDR3 protein. The repertoire holds roughly 490,000 distinct CDR3 sequences, with 5.3% as singletons. These data originate in a study of CD8 T cells in ankylosing spondylitis. Germline loops: CDR1 DFQATT, CDR2 SNEGSKA (reference sequence). Trimming took 1 base from V and 2 from J, leaving 8 bases between them. There are 13 residues in the CDR3. General study findings and limits: Apparently characteristic of ankylosing spondylitis blood was a TCR beta motif (fewer than ten highly homologous variants). Significant enrichment of disease-linked clones was reported in matched ankylosing spondylitis synovial fluid. Disease-associated clonotypes exhibited CD8+ identity and were relatively infrequent in peripheral blood.

Sequenced input: blood, either unsorted or a sorted T cell fraction (not recorded which). The clonotype comes from a male donor with ankylosing spondylitis. The chain combines TRBV20-1 with TRBJ1-2; D call uncertain. The CDR3 is CSARVQMNYGYTF. DNA of the CDR3: TGCAGTGCTAGAGTACAGATGAACTATGGCTACACCTTC.